The 17 T cell receptor beta chains below were found in one sample sequenced in a study of glioma-infiltrating T cells (dated by TCRdb to 2016 to 2017). These reads were obtained on an Illumina MiSeq. The iRepertoire nested amplicon-rescue multiplex PCR (arm-PCR) platform was used to amplify TCR alpha and beta CDR3 regions from RNA. TCRdb itself trimmed the public reads at Q25 with fastp, ran MiXCR and retained productive beta chains. Each CDR3 protein gets just one entry, which takes the most common genes and DNA from the rows behind it. The sample records more than 350,000 distinct CDR3 sequences, 35% to 45% of which are singletons. Around 12% of the sample comes from the top ten. Sample: glioma tissue, nonneoplastic brain tissue, or PBMCs (not recorded which). The source is a human donor with low-grade glioma or glioblastoma, undergoing nonglioma brain surgery, or in good health (not recorded which).

The chain links TRBV7-2 to TRBJ1-2; D might be TRBD1 (5 bases). From germline, CDR1 is SGHTA and CDR2 FQGNSA. Trimming left V 1 base short and J 0 bases short, with 12 bases between. CDR3 length: 16 residues. The CDR3 DNA reads as TGTGCCAGCAGCTTAGTAGGAAGGGGTACTAACTATGGCTACACCTTC. Protein: CASSLVGRGTNYGYTF.

In its sample, this clonotype was seen a few times. V usage is TRBV6-5 and J usage is TRBJ2-1, with D possibly TRBD1 on 5 matching bases. Germline lookup yields CDR1 MNHEY and CDR2 SVGAGI. V was shortened by 2 bases and J by 7 bases, with 15 bases between the two germline ends. The length of the CDR3 is 15 residues. CDR3 nucleotide sequence: TGTGCCAGCAGTTACGGCGGCAGGGTATCGAATGAGCAGTTCTTC. Protein sequence: CASSYGGRVSNEQFF.

The chain is built from TRBV7-2 and TRBJ2-5, with D tentatively TRBD1 or TRBD2 (5 bases each). CDR1 is SGHTA and CDR2 is FQGNSA in the germline V gene. The CDR3 contains 15 residues. The ends were cut back, 8 bases at V and 1 base at J, with 17 bases in the middle. Here the CDR3 DNA reads TGTGCCAGCGGCCCGAGGGGTTGGAGCCAAGAGACCCAGTACTTC. Amino acids: CASGPRGWSQETQYF.

As for this clonotype: Given a much more abundant clone one base away, this may be a read error. The chain links TRBV6-5 to TRBJ2-3; 8 bases match TRBD2. The CDR3 contains 15 residues. CDR1 and CDR2 from the germline V gene are MNHEY and SVGAGI. In nucleotides, the CDR3 is TGTGCCAGCAGTTACGGGAGCGGGGGCACAGATAGGCAGTATTTT. It codes for CASSYGSGGTDRQYF.

About this clonotype itself: A single base separates this from a much larger clone, so it may be a read error. The rearrangement joins TRBV6-1 to TRBJ1-5, with TRBD1 identical over 7 bases. The CDR3 has 12 residues. Germline CDR1 and CDR2: MNHNS and SASEGT. V lost 6 bases and J lost 9; bases outside the gene matches: 5. Written as DNA, the CDR3 is TGTGCCAGCAGCTCACAGGGGACGCCCCAGCATTTT. It translates to CASSSQGTPQHF.

In regard to this clonotype: One end of the junction varies from germline; a read error may be responsible. The V and J genes are TRBV20-1 and TRBJ2-7; 12 nucleotides line up with TRBD2. The CDR3 is 16 residues long. Per the germline V gene, CDR1 is DFQATT and CDR2 is SNEGSKA (reference sequence). The CDR3 loop reads CGARIPSGRASYEQYF. The CDR3 DNA reads TGCGGTGCTAGAATCCCTAGCGGGAGGGCCAGCTACGAGCAGTACTTC.

This clonotype was detected only a few times. The gene calls are TRBV4-2 and TRBJ1-2; D not resolved. Deletions cut 4 bases from V and 4 bases from J, with 10 bases between. Germline lookup yields CDR1 LGHNA and CDR2 YNFKEQ. The CDR3 loop spans 13 amino acids. The CDR3, as DNA: TGTGCCAGCAGCCGAGAGTTGCTCTATGGCTACACCTTC. It translates to CASSRELLYGYTF.

The chain has TRBV19 and TRBJ2-7; a possible D gene is TRBD1 (5 bases). V was trimmed by 5 bases and J by 2 bases, leaving 13 bases between them. CDR1 and CDR2 (germline): LNHDA, SQIVND (reference sequence). The CDR3 extends over 14 amino acids. The CDR3 is CASSSGLLTYEQYF. The CDR3 nucleotides read TGTGCCAGTAGTTCAGGGCTTCTTACCTACGAGCAGTACTTC.

Only a few counts were recorded for this clonotype. This chain joins TRBV27 and TRBJ2-1, with D perhaps matching TRBD2 (5 bases). Germline CDR1 MNHEY, CDR2 SMNVEV (reference sequence). Between the trimmed V and J ends, which lost 6 bases and 7 bases, there was a span of 22 bases. The CDR3 contains 16 residues. The CDR3 DNA reads as TGTGCCAGCAGCCTTGGACCGGCGGGTTCGGTGAATGAGCAGTTCTTC. This translates into CASSLGPAGSVNEQFF.

The chain combines TRBV20-1 with TRBJ2-1; the D is unclear. Germline V gene sequence: CDR1 DFQATT, CDR2 SNEGSKA (reference sequence). CDR3 length equals 12 residues. Trimming shortened V by 0 bases and J by 8 bases, and 8 bases separated the two germline ends. This chain's CDR3 is CSARDSRDEQFF. CDR3 bases: TGCAGTGCTAGAGATTCCCGGGATGAGCAGTTCTTC.

A remark on this clonotype: Just one base apart from a much larger clone, this may be a read error. The chain employs TRBV2 and TRBJ2-1, with 12 bases identical to TRBD2. From germline, CDR1 is SNHLY and CDR2 FYNNEI. This CDR3 region has 18 residues. Losses at the gene ends were 8 bases for V and 2 bases for J; bases not matched to a gene: 13. CDR3 in amino acids: CASGLISSGRDTYNEQFF. For the CDR3, the DNA is TGTGCCAGCGGCTTGATATCTAGCGGGAGGGATACCTACAATGAGCAGTTCTTC.

To note about this clonotype: A much larger clonotype is one base distant, so this may be a read error. This chain links TRBV20-1 with TRBJ2-1; no reliable D call. Germline CDR1 and CDR2: DFQATT and SNEGSKA (reference sequence). Trimming removed 6 bases from V and 10 bases from J, with 7 bases in between. The CDR3 length is 9 residues. CDR3 DNA: TGCAGTGCCTCGCCAGAGCAGTTCTTC. Encoded protein: CSASPEQFF.

Note on this clonotype: A much larger clone is a single base away; this may be a read error. J is TRBJ1-5 and V is TRBV15; 9 bases match TRBD1. The CDR3 has 17 amino acids. Germline values: CDR1 LNHNV, CDR2 YYDKDF (reference sequence). CDR3 coding DNA: TGTGCCACCAGCAGAGAGGGACAGGGTACCAGCAATCAGTCCCAGCATTTT. This translates into CATSREGQGTSNQSQHF. Full variable domain (outside the CDR3, taken from reference TRBV15 and TRBJ1-5): DAMVIQNPRYQVTQFGKPVTLSCSQTLNHNVMYWYQQKSSQAPKLLFHYYDKDFNNEADTPDNFQSRRPNTSFCFLDIRSPGLGDTAMYLCATSREGQGTSNQSQHFGDGTRLSIL.

J is TRBJ2-1 and V is TRBV12-3 or TRBV12-4; TRBD2 aligns across 10 bases. The junction had 1 base not matched to a gene; V was cut back by 5 bases and J by 9 bases. The CDR3 totals 12 residues. DNA of the CDR3: TGTGCCAGCAGTCCTAGCGGGAGTGAGCAGTTCTTC. Translated, it gives CASSPSGSEQFF.

This clonotype was detected only a few times. This sequence joins TRBV6-5 and TRBJ2-6; 7 bases align to TRBD1. The CDR3 extends over 14 amino acids. V shed 10 bases, J shed 2 bases, and the junction held 5 bases outside the gene matches. Germline CDR1 reads MNHEY; CDR2 reads SVGAGI. CDR3 bases: TGTGCCACTACAGGGGATCCTGGGGCCAACGTCCTGACTTTC. Translated: CATTGDPGANVLTF.

J is TRBJ1-5 and V is TRBV12-3 or TRBV12-4; unclear D gene. The CDR3 has 16 amino acids. V was shortened by 3 bases and J by 0 bases, with 12 bases between the two germline ends. This CDR3 reads CASSFRGSNSNQPQHF. Here the CDR3 DNA reads TGTGCCAGCAGTTTCCGAGGGAGCAATAGCAATCAGCCCCAGCATTTT.

As for this clonotype: An end of the junction does not agree with germline; a read error may underlie this. V and J are TRBV28 and TRBJ2-3, with 9 bases matching TRBD2. The germline gives CDR1 MDHEN, CDR2 SYDVKM. The CDR3 is 16 residues long. The CDR3 loop reads CASSFLAGEDTDAQYF. DNA of the CDR3: TGTGCCAGCAGTTTTTTAGCGGGAGAGGACACAGATGCGCAGTATTTT.